This T cell receptor beta chain was observed in a study of blood T cell repertoires in COVID-19. The method was immunoSEQ multiplex PCR; TCRdb's version includes in-frame clones alone and lacks a portion of them. Of about 360,000 clones listed, approximately 89% are singletons. This receptor was taken from a man aged 40-50 years in a cohort exposed to, infected with or recovered from COVID-19 (not recorded which). The sample consisted of PBMCs or T cells enriched from blood (not recorded which).

Written as DNA, the CDR3 is TGTGCCTGGGCGCAGGGGTATGGCTACACCTTC. Amino acid sequence: CAWAQGYGYTF. The genes are TRBV30 and TRBJ1-2; possible D gene TRBD1, 6 bases. The V end was cut by 5 bases, the J end by 5 bases, with 9 bases between. There are 11 residues in the CDR3. Per the germline V gene, CDR1 is GTSNPN and CDR2 is SVGIG (reference sequence).